The 16 T cell receptor beta chains in this list originate from one sample, sequenced in a study of T cells after yellow fever vaccination. In TCRdb, the 5' RACE reads were re-called with MiXCR into one record per CDR3 protein. This sample has fewer than 450,000 distinct CDR3 sequences; approximately 4.2% occur once, and the top ten carry approximately 24%. The sequences come from PBMCs, collected 5 days after the yellow fever booster vaccination. The receptors derive from a man in his late teens or twenties who received the YFV17D yellow fever vaccine.

This chain links TRBV5-4 with TRBJ2-2; D ambiguous. V lost 4 bases and J lost 1, with 8 bases in between. Germline CDR1 SGHNT, CDR2 YYREEE (reference sequence). The CDR3 runs 14 residues. CDR3 in amino acids: CASSQDVNTGELFF. Here the CDR3 DNA reads TGTGCCAGCAGCCAGGACGTGAACACCGGGGAGCTGTTTTTT.

Details on this clonotype: The CDR3 end shows no conserved phenylalanine or tryptophan, and so a read error is likely. The J gene is TRBJ2-7, the V gene TRBV7-9, with D tentatively TRBD1 (5 bases). Germline CDR1 and CDR2: SEHNR and FQNEAQ (reference sequence). CDR3 length: 12 residues. V lost 5 bases to trimming and J lost 7 bases, with 12 bases between them. The CDR3 loop reads CASSETRGEQYL. The CDR3 region has the DNA TGTGCCAGCAGCGAAACAAGGGGAGAGCAGTACCTC.

This clonotype was found many times. The genes are TRBV20-1 and TRBJ1-1; no reliable D call. Trimming took off 4 bases at V and 1 base at J, with 13 bases between the two ends. CDR3 length: 14 amino acids. CDR1 and CDR2 (germline): DFQATT, SNEGSKA (reference sequence). The CDR3 is CSAIWVVKNTEAFF. The CDR3 DNA follows: TGCAGTGCTATTTGGGTCGTCAAGAACACTGAAGCTTTCTTT.

This clonotype was detected a few times. The V call is TRBV29-1, the J call TRBJ1-1; 7 nucleotides match TRBD1. The ends lost 0 bases at V and 4 bases at J; junction bases unmatched: 14. Germline values: CDR1 SQVTM, CDR2 ANQGSEA. CDR3 size: 17 residues. CDR3 bases: TGCAGCGTTGAAGATCGGCACGGAGCGGGACAGAGCACTGAAGCTTTCTTT. Protein sequence: CSVEDRHGAGQSTEAFF.

This rearrangement joins TRBV18 to TRBJ1-4, with D perhaps matching TRBD1 (6 bases). From germline, CDR1 is KGHSH and CDR2 LQKENI. This CDR3 contains 16 residues. Between the trimmed V and J ends, which lost 5 bases and 4 bases, there was a span of 17 bases. CDR3: CASSTQRQAHNEKLFF. CDR3 in DNA: TGTGCCAGCTCAACACAACGACAGGCTCATAATGAAAAACTGTTTTTT.

This clonotype was counted only a few times. J is TRBJ2-5 and V is TRBV24-1; TRBD2 aligns across 11 bases. V shed 0 bases, J shed 3 bases, and the junction held 5 bases outside the gene matches. This CDR3 contains 17 residues. Germline CDR1 is KGHDR and CDR2 is SFDVKD. This chain's CDR3 is CATSDLQVLAGEETQYF. DNA for the CDR3: TGTGCCACCAGTGATTTGCAGGTACTAGCGGGGGAAGAGACCCAGTACTTC.

The sample holds a few counts of this clonotype. The chain links TRBV6-2 or TRBV6-3 to TRBJ1-1; D is unresolved. The CDR3 spans 15 residues. V was shortened by 5 bases and J by 11 bases, with 24 bases between the two germline ends. Germline V gene lookup returns CDR1 MNHEY and CDR2 SVGEGT. The chain's CDR3 is CASSLHGDRPQVAFF. The CDR3 DNA is TGTGCCAGCAGTCTCCATGGGGATAGGCCCCAAGTTGCTTTCTTT.

This clonotype showed up just a few times. The chain carries TRBV6-2 or TRBV6-3 and TRBJ2-7; D is possibly TRBD2 (6 bases). In germline, CDR1 is MNHEY, CDR2 SVGEGT. Trimming cost V 4 bases and J 3 bases, with 10 bases left between them. This CDR3 spans 13 amino acids. CDR3 in amino acids: CASSLGLRYEQYV. The DNA of the CDR3 is TGTGCCAGCAGTTTGGGACTCCGCTACGAGCAGTACGTC.

This clonotype appeared many times. The V and J genes are TRBV7-9 and TRBJ2-4; D is possibly TRBD2 (6 bases). CDR1 SEHNR and CDR2 FQNEAQ come from the germline V gene (reference sequence). The CDR3 loop spans 13 amino acids. Trimming took 3 bases from V and 9 from J, leaving 12 bases between them. The CDR3 DNA reads as TGTGCCAGCAGCTTTAATGAGCGGGCCATTCAGTACTTC. Amino acid sequence: CASSFNERAIQYF.

The sample holds many counts of this clonotype. This chain joins TRBV28 and TRBJ2-3; 8 nucleotides match TRBD2. This CDR3 is built from 15 residues. The ends lost 5 bases at V and 5 bases at J; junction bases unmatched: 9. Germline V gene sequence: CDR1 MDHEN, CDR2 SYDVKM. CDR3: CASSPSGGPGDTQYF. CDR3 DNA: TGTGCCAGCAGTCCATCGGGGGGGCCGGGAGATACGCAGTATTTT.

The V gene is TRBV5-1, the J gene TRBJ1-1; TRBD1 might be the D (5 bases). The CDR3 runs to 16 residues. Trimming left V 3 bases short and J 4 bases short, with 19 bases between. The germline V gene has CDR1 SGHRS and CDR2 YFSETQ. This CDR3 is CASSSPPGPGITEAFF. The CDR3 nucleotides are TGCGCCAGCAGCTCGCCCCCGGGGCCCGGGATCACTGAAGCTTTCTTT.

This clonotype was seen at least ten times. V and J are TRBV4-1 and TRBJ2-3; 12 nucleotides align to TRBD1. The J segment lost 3 bases and the V segment lost 3 bases, leaving 1 base of the junction unmatched. This CDR3 contains 15 residues. Germline V gives CDR1 MGHRA, CDR2 YSYEKL. CDR3 in amino acids: CASSQGQGATDTQYF. CDR3 DNA sequence: TGCGCCAGCAGCCAGGGACAGGGGGCAACAGATACGCAGTATTTT.

This clonotype was recorded at least ten times. The chain uses TRBV12-3 or TRBV12-4 and TRBJ1-2, with a tentative D call TRBD1 (6 bases). This CDR3 is built from 15 residues. Trimming removed 3 bases at V and 9 bases at J, with 20 bases between. CDR3 loop: CASSFGGAARTSYTF. CDR3 nucleotide sequence: TGTGCCAGCAGTTTTGGGGGGGCGGCGAGGACTAGCTACACCTTC.

This clonotype was counted only a few times. In DNA form, the CDR3 reads TGCAGCGTTGAAGATCTTATCACAGACGGTTATGGCTACACCTTC. Amino acid sequence: CSVEDLITDGYGYTF. V is TRBV29-1 and J is TRBJ1-2, with D hard to call. The CDR3 totals 15 residues. Germline-derived CDR1 and CDR2 are SQVTM and ANQGSEA. Between the trimmed V and J ends, which lost 0 bases and 5 bases, there was a span of 16 bases.

Comments on this clonotype: A much larger clone is a single base away; this may be a read error. The chain combines TRBV5-6 with TRBJ1-2; D remains unclear. The CDR3 extends over 14 amino acids. CDR1 is SGHDT and CDR2 is YYEEEE in the germline V gene. CDR3 residues: CACSLDATWGGYTF. The CDR3, as DNA: TGTGCCTGCAGCTTGGATGCGACCTGGGGTGGCTACACCTTC.

This clonotype appeared many times. The chain recombines TRBV10-3 with TRBJ1-1, with no clear D. The CDR3 runs 11 residues. Per germline, CDR1 ENHRY and CDR2 SYGVKD. V was pared by 3 bases and J by 7 bases, with 6 bases between. In DNA form, the CDR3 reads TGTGCCATCAGTGAAAGGAGTGAAGCTTTCTTT. It encodes CAISERSEAFF.